The 3 T cell receptor beta chains presented below share a single source sample, sequenced in a study of blood T cell repertoires in COVID-19. Sequencing used immunoSEQ multiplex PCR; TCRdb keeps in-frame clones, though not all of them. The sample includes 320,000 or so clones, approximately 88% of them seen just once. Source material: PBMCs or T cells enriched from blood (not recorded which). Source of these receptors: a man aged 25 to 45 who had recovered from COVID-19.

J is TRBJ2-5 and V is TRBV29-1; TRBD1 matches 7 bases. The CDR3 runs 14 residues. CDR1 and CDR2 from the germline V gene are SQVTM and ANQGSEA. Trimming cost V 5 bases and J 2 bases; bases outside gene matches: 8. CDR3 sequence: CSVNRGAVQETQYF. In DNA form, the CDR3 reads TGCAGCGTTAACAGGGGCGCGGTACAAGAGACCCAGTACTTC.

CDR3 protein: CASSEGSWSGHYEQYF. CDR3 in DNA: TGCGCCAGCAGTGAGGGCTCCTGGTCGGGTCACTACGAGCAGTACTTC. This chain joins TRBV10-1 and TRBJ2-7; D call uncertain. CDR1 is WNHNN and CDR2 is SYGVQD in the germline V gene (reference sequence). CDR3 length: 16 amino acids. Trimming shortened V by 2 bases and J by 3 bases, and 17 bases separated the two germline ends.

This clone was counted a single time. V usage is TRBV30 and J usage is TRBJ2-5; TRBD2 matches 12 bases. This CDR3 contains 15 residues. CDR1 GTSNPN and CDR2 SVGIG come from the germline V gene (reference sequence). The ends lost 4 bases at V and 1 base at J; junction bases unmatched: 4. The CDR3 loop reads CAWTSGGAFQETQYF. The DNA of the CDR3 is TGTGCCTGGACTAGCGGGGGGGCCTTCCAAGAGACCCAGTACTTC.